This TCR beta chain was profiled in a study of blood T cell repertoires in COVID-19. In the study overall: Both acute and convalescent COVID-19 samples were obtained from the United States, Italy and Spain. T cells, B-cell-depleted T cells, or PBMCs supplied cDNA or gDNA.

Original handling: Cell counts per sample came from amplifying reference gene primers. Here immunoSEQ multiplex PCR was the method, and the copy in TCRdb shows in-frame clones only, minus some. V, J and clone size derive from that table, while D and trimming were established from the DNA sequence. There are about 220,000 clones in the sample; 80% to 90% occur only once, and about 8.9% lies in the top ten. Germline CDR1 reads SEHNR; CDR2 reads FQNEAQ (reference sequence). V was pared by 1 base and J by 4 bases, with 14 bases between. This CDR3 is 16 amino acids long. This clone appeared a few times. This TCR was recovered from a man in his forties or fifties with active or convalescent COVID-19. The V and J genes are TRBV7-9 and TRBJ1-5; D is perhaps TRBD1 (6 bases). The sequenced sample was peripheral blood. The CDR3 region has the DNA TGTGCCAGCAGCTTAGGAGCGGGACAAAGAAATCAGCCCCAGCATTTT. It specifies CASSLGAGQRNQPQHF. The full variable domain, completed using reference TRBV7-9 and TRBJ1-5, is DTGVSQNPRHKITKRGQNVTFRCDPISEHNRLYWYRQTLGQGPEFLTYFQNEAQLEKSRLLSDRFSAERPKGSFSTLEIQRTEQGDSAMYLCASSLGAGQRNQPQHFGDGTRLSIL.